This T cell receptor beta chain appears in the sequencing data of a study of T-cell reconstitution after alpha-beta-depleted transplantation in children. Points from the study as a whole: In some patients, recipient T cells and intrathymic progenitors surviving conditioning explained high day-60 diversity.

V lost 7 bases to trimming and J lost 3 bases; unmatched junction nucleotides: 19. Germline V CDR1 and CDR2: MGHRA, YSYEKL. The CDR3 runs to 20 residues. This clonotype showed up many times. Its antigen is still unknown. Unique molecular identifiers featured in how the TCRbeta library was prepared. TCRdb re-called the PCR reads through MiXCR, storing one row per CDR3 protein. This sample has 300,000 or so distinct CDR3 sequences, with around 25% found just once. The receptor was derived from a male patient under 18 who had a stem cell transplant for acute lymphoblastic leukemia, so the T cells may come from the graft donor. The sequencing here drew on PBMCs, mostly from graft donor cells, taken 180 days after TCRalphabeta/CD19-depleted stem cell transplant. The chain is built from TRBV4-1 and TRBJ2-1; TRBD1 matches at 12 bases. CDR3 protein: CASNLAGTGGRSSNYNEQFF. The CDR3 DNA reads as TGCGCCAGCAACTTAGCCGGGACAGGGGGCCGCTCCTCTAACTACAATGAGCAGTTCTTC.